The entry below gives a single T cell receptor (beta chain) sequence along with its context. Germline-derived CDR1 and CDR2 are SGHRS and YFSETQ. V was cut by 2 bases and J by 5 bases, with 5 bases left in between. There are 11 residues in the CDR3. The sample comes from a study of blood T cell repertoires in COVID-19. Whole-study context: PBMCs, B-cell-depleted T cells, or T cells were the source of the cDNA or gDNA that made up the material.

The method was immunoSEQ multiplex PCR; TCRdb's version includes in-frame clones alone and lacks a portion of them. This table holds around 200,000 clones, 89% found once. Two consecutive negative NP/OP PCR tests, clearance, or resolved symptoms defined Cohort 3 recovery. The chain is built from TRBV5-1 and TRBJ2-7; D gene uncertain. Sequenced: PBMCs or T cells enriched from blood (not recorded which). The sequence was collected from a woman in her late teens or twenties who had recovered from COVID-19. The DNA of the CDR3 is TGCGCCAGCAGCTTCCGGGACGAGCAGTACTTC. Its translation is CASSFRDEQYF.